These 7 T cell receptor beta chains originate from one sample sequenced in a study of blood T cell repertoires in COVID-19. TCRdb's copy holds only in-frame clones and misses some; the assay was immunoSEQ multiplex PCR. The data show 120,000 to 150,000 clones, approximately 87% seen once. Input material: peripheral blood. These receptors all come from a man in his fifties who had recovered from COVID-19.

CDR3: CASSVNRGTNTDTQYF. Here the CDR3 DNA reads TGTGCCAGTAGTGTGAACAGGGGGACAAATACAGATACGCAGTATTTT. The rearrangement links TRBV19 to TRBJ2-3; 8 bases align to TRBD1. In germline, CDR1 is LNHDA, CDR2 SQIVND (reference sequence). The CDR3 has 16 amino acids. The ends lost 5 bases at V and 3 bases at J; junction bases unmatched: 10.

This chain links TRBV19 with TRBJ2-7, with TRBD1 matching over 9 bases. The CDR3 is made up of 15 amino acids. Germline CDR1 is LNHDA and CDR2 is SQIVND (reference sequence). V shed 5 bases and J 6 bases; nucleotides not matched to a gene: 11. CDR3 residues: CASSALPGQGTEQYF. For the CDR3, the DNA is TGTGCCAGTAGTGCTCTTCCGGGACAGGGTACCGAGCAGTACTTC.

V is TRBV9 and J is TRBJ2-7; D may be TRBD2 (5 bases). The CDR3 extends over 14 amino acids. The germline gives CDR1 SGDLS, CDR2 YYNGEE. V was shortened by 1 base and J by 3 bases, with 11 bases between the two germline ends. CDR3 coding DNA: TGTGCCAGCAGCGTATCACCCGGGGACTACGAGCAGTACTTC. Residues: CASSVSPGDYEQYF.

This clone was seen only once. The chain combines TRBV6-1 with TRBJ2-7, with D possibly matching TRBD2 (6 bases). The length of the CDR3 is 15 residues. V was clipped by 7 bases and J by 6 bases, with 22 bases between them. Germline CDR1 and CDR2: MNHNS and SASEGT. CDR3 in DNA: TGTGCCAGCACTCAACGGGGGTCCTCTGCTCGCGAGCAGTACTTC. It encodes CASTQRGSSAREQYF.

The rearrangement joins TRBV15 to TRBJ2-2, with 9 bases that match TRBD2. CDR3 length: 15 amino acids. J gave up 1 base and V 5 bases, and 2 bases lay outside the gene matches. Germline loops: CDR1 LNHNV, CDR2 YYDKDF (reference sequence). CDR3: CATSPSGENTGELFF. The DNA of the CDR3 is TGTGCCACCAGCCCTAGCGGGGAGAACACCGGGGAGCTGTTTTTT.

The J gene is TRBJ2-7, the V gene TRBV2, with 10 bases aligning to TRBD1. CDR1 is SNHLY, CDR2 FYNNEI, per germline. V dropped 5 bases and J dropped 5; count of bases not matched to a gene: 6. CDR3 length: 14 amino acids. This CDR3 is CASSPSGTGDEQYF. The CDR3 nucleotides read TGTGCCAGCAGTCCGTCCGGGACAGGGGACGAGCAGTACTTC.

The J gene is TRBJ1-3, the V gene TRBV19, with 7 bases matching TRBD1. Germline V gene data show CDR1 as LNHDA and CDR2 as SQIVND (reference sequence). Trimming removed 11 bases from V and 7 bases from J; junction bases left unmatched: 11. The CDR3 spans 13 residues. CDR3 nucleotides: TGTGCCTGGCGACAGGGAGAAGTCAACACCATATATTTT. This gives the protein CAWRQGEVNTIYF.